The clone carrying this T cell receptor (beta chain) was counted at least ten times. Its antigen is unknown. The record originates from a study of response to subunit inactivated influenza vaccine. The study's findings and limits: Researchers suggested that each seasonal influenza vaccination recruits few new T cells.

After removal of 5 bases from V and 5 bases from J, the junction contained 9 bases not matched to a gene. This CDR3 is 14 amino acids long. The germline CDR1 and CDR2 sequences are MNHEY and SVGEGT. TCRdb ran MiXCR on the RT-PCR reads and lists one entry per CDR3 protein. The sample lists approximately 490,000 distinct CDR3 sequences; under 8.5% were seen once. The receptor was derived from a man aged 50 to 69 who received an inactivated influenza vaccine. The chain recombines TRBV6-2 or TRBV6-3 with TRBJ2-7; TRBD1 matches 7 bases. This sample comprised PBMCs from blood, obtained about 23 months after vaccination. The DNA of the CDR3 is TGTGCCAGCAGTAACCGACAGGGACGGGACGAGCAGTACTTC. This codes for CASSNRQGRDEQYF.